These 6 T cell receptor beta chains share one sample of origin, sequenced in a study of blood T cell repertoires in COVID-19. The method was immunoSEQ multiplex PCR; TCRdb's version includes in-frame clones alone and lacks a portion of them. The sample contains approximately 40,000 clones, roughly 84% of which appear only once. The source material was peripheral blood. These receptors were taken from a human donor in a cohort sampled during active COVID-19.

The chain recombines TRBV29-1 with TRBJ1-3; the D gene is possibly TRBD1 (6 bases). Germline V gene data show CDR1 as SQVTM and CDR2 as ANQGSEA. V was trimmed by 7 bases and J by 2 bases, leaving 9 bases between them. The CDR3 covers 12 residues. For the CDR3, the DNA is TGCAGCGCTCGGACAGCTGGAAACACCATATATTTT. Its translation: CSARTAGNTIYF.

The CDR3 loop reads CASSVAEGRSSPLHF. The CDR3 coding sequence is TGTGCCAGCAGCGTAGCGGAGGGCCGTAGTTCACCCCTCCACTTT. The V and J genes are TRBV9 and TRBJ1-6; D gene unclear. The CDR3 has 15 amino acids. Trimming took off 0 bases at V and 9 bases at J, with 13 bases between the two ends. Germline CDR1 reads SGDLS; CDR2 reads YYNGEE. The full variable domain, its missing parts supplied by reference TRBV9 and TRBJ1-6, is DSGVTQTPKHLITATGQRVTLRCSPRSGDLSVYWYQQSLDQGLQFLIQYYNGEERAKGNILERFSAQQFPDLHSELNLSSLELGDSALYFCASSVAEGRSSPLHFGNGTRLTVT.

This chain uses TRBV3-1 (or the pseudogene TRBV3-2) with TRBJ1-5; TRBD1 is a possible D gene (5 bases). Trimming removed 4 bases at V and 0 bases at J, with 10 bases between. The V gene's germline CDR1 is LGHDT and CDR2 YNNKEL (reference sequence). There are 15 residues in the CDR3. The CDR3 nucleotides are TGTGCCAGCAGCCCCGGCAGGGATAGCAATCAGCCCCAGCATTTT. Protein sequence: CASSPGRDSNQPQHF.

J is TRBJ2-3 and V is TRBV11-2, with 13 bases that match TRBD2. This CDR3 contains 16 residues. CDR1 SGHAT and CDR2 FQNNGV come from the germline V gene. J lost 4 bases, V lost 4 bases, and 5 bases had no gene match. Written as DNA, the CDR3 is TGTGCCAGCAGCTCTACTAGCGGGGGGGCAGCAGATACGCAGTATTTT. Amino acid sequence: CASSSTSGGAADTQYF.

The sample holds a few counts of this clone. The chain links TRBV2 to TRBJ1-6; 7 nucleotides align to TRBD1. CDR3 size: 15 residues. J gave up 8 bases and V 6 bases, and 10 bases lay outside the gene matches. Germline assignment: CDR1 SNHLY and CDR2 FYNNEI. The CDR3 nucleotides read TGTGCCAGCAGCGACCGGACAGGTGTCGATTCACCCCTCCACTTT. The encoded protein is CASSDRTGVDSPLHF.

This chain joins TRBV5-1 and TRBJ2-5, with TRBD1 matching 7 bases. This CDR3 spans 14 amino acids. The V segment lost 1 base and the J segment 2 bases; nucleotides outside the gene matches: 2. The germline CDR1 and CDR2 sequences are SGHRS and YFSETQ. CDR3 sequence: CASSLWGQQETQYF. The DNA for the CDR3 is TGCGCCAGCAGCTTGTGGGGACAGCAAGAGACCCAGTACTTC.